The 29 T cell receptor beta chains given below trace back to one sample, sequenced in a study of T cell changes during pregnancy in multiple sclerosis (dated by TCRdb to about 2019). Receptor libraries were prepared by the immunoSEQ multiplex PCR assay. This immuneACCESS table, as held by TCRdb, lists in-frame sequences with V and J called but not all clones. Of the missing ones, under half trace to an unresolved V gene in checked studies; the others have no known cause. A total of about 16,000 clones appear in this sample, about 86% of them only once. The ten largest make up about 19% of the sample. This specimen was CD8+ T cells from peripheral blood mononuclear cells, taken in the first trimester of pregnancy. The receptors were sampled from a female donor with multiple sclerosis, enrolled in a pregnancy study.

This clone was found once. As DNA, the CDR3 is TGTGCCAGTAGTATAGGGGCCACGGATGACGATACGCAGTATTTT. It codes for CASSIGATDDDTQYF. The chain recombines TRBV19 with TRBJ2-3; D gene ambiguous. Between the trimmed V and J ends, which lost 1 base and 6 bases, there was a span of 14 bases. CDR1 is LNHDA, CDR2 SQIVND, per germline (reference sequence). CDR3 length equals 15 residues. Full variable domain (missing parts from reference TRBV19 and TRBJ2-3): DGGITQSPKYLFRKEGQNVTLSCEQNLNHDAMYWYRQDPGQGLRLIYYSQIVNDFQKGDIAEGYSVSREKKESFPLTVTSAQKNPTAFYLCASSIGATDDDTQYFGPGTRLTVL.

This clone was seen a few times. The chain has TRBV5-4 and TRBJ1-6; tentatively, D is TRBD1 (5 bases). Deletions cut 5 bases from V and 5 bases from J, with 11 bases between. The CDR3 runs to 14 residues. The germline V gene has CDR1 SGHNT and CDR2 YYREEE (reference sequence). The CDR3 DNA reads TGTGCCAGCAGTTTCGACAGTCATAATTCACCCCTCCACTTT. Translating gives CASSFDSHNSPLHF.

V is TRBV9 and J is TRBJ2-1; a weak D match, TRBD2 (5 bases). Germline V gene sequence: CDR1 SGDLS, CDR2 YYNGEE. This CDR3 has 16 residues. Trimming took off 5 bases at V and 1 base at J, with 16 bases between the two ends. CDR3 in DNA: TGTGCCAGCAGTATCGGGAATTCCCGATCCTACAATGAGCAGTTCTTC. Amino acid sequence: CASSIGNSRSYNEQFF.

The V call is TRBV5-4, the J call TRBJ2-5; 11 bases line up with TRBD2. Unmatched junction bases numbered 8, after V lost 0 bases and J lost 4 bases. Per the germline V gene, CDR1 is SGHNT and CDR2 is YYREEE (reference sequence). This CDR3 is built from 17 residues. CDR3 sequence: CASSLGEGLAEIETQYF. The CDR3 DNA reads TGTGCCAGCAGCTTGGGGGAGGGACTAGCGGAGATAGAGACCCAGTACTTC.

V gene TRBV19 combines with J gene TRBJ1-5; D unresolved. The CDR3 has 15 residues. V lost 3 bases to trimming and J lost 0 bases, with 9 bases between them. Germline assignment: CDR1 LNHDA and CDR2 SQIVND (reference sequence). CDR3: CASSIAGYSNQPQHF. The CDR3 nucleotides read TGTGCCAGTAGTATTGCAGGATATAGCAATCAGCCCCAGCATTTT.

The CDR3 DNA reads as TGTGCCAGCAGCTCACCGGAGTCCCCCTACGAGCAGTACTTC. It specifies CASSSPESPYEQYF. The chain joins TRBV7-9 to TRBJ2-7; D call uncertain. Germline CDR1 SEHNR, CDR2 FQNEAQ (reference sequence). The CDR3 is made up of 14 amino acids. The V gene lost 4 bases and the J gene lost 2 bases, with 12 bases spanning the gap.

This clone has a single count. The gene calls are TRBV7-9 and TRBJ1-1, with D perhaps matching TRBD1 (5 bases). Germline V gene data show CDR1 as SEHNR and CDR2 as FQNEAQ (reference sequence). The V end was cut by 5 bases, the J end by 7 bases, with 11 bases between. The CDR3 consists of 12 residues. DNA for the CDR3: TGTGCCAGCAGCCAAGACAGCATTGAAGCTTTCTTT. Translated, it gives CASSQDSIEAFF.

The rearrangement uses TRBV10-1 and TRBJ2-3; 11 bases map to TRBD2. The trim removed 5 bases at V and 0 bases at J, leaving 19 bases unmatched. CDR3 size: 21 residues. Looked up from germline, CDR1 is WNHNN and CDR2 is SYGVQD (reference sequence). The CDR3 region is CASSPSPEGTSGPTSTDTQYF. CDR3 bases: TGCGCCAGCAGTCCCTCCCCGGAGGGGACTAGCGGACCTACTAGCACAGATACGCAGTATTTT.

The chain couples TRBV25-1 to TRBJ1-1, with D possibly TRBD1 on 5 matching bases. The CDR3 consists of 13 residues. Germline V CDR1 and CDR2: MGHDK, SYGVNS. Trimming removed 7 bases from V and 1 base from J, with 10 bases in between. CDR3 sequence (DNA): TGTGCCAGCAAAAGGGGCGGGAACACTGAAGCTTTCTTT. Translation gives CASKRGGNTEAFF. Filled out from reference TRBV25-1 and TRBJ1-1, the complete variable domain reads EADIYQTPRYLVIGTGKKITLECSQTMGHDKMYWYQQDPGMELHLIHYSYGVNSTEKGDLSSESTVSRIRTEHFPLTLESARPSHTSQYLCASKRGGNTEAFFGQGTRLTVV.

The CDR3 is CASSLGLAGERETQYF. The CDR3 nucleotides read TGTGCCAGCAGCTTAGGGCTAGCGGGAGAGAGAGAGACCCAGTACTTC. The rearrangement joins TRBV7-7 to TRBJ2-5, with TRBD2 matching 10 bases. Looked up from germline, CDR1 is SSHAT and CDR2 is FNYEAQ (reference sequence). This CDR3 is 16 amino acids long. The junction had 6 bases not matched to a gene; V was cut back by 1 base and J by 4 bases.

This clone was seen only once. The rearrangement links TRBV11-2 to TRBJ1-1, with D possibly matching TRBD1 (6 bases). Per germline, CDR1 SGHAT and CDR2 FQNNGV. Trimming cost V 0 bases and J 6 bases, with 11 bases left between them. The CDR3 totals 14 residues. This CDR3 reads CASSLDGRGPEAFF. As DNA, the CDR3 is TGTGCCAGCAGCTTAGATGGCAGGGGCCCTGAAGCTTTCTTT.

The chain recombines TRBV7-9 with TRBJ2-2, with 7 bases fitting TRBD1. The CDR3 is made up of 14 amino acids. Germline CDR1 reads SEHNR; CDR2 reads FQNEAQ (reference sequence). V trimming: 5 bases; J trimming: 6 bases; junction bases outside the gene matches: 6. CDR3 in DNA: TGTGCCAGCAGCCCCCCCGACAGGGCCGGGGAGCTGTTTTTT. It encodes CASSPPDRAGELFF. Full variable domain (missing parts from reference TRBV7-9 and TRBJ2-2): DTGVSQNPRHKITKRGQNVTFRCDPISEHNRLYWYRQTLGQGPEFLTYFQNEAQLEKSRLLSDRFSAERPKGSFSTLEIQRTEQGDSAMYLCASSPPDRAGELFFGEGSRLTVL.

This clone is a singleton in its sample. The CDR3 DNA reads as TGTGCCAGCAGCTCGACAGGTTTTGGCCCCTACGAGCAGTACTTC. Its protein is CASSSTGFGPYEQYF. V is TRBV7-9 and J is TRBJ2-7, with D possibly being TRBD1 (6 bases). V dropped 4 bases and J dropped 2 bases, with 15 bases sitting between them. Germline lookup yields CDR1 SEHNR and CDR2 FQNEAQ (reference sequence). The CDR3 covers 15 residues. Full variable domain (rest looked up from reference TRBV7-9 and TRBJ2-7): DTGVSQNPRHKITKRGQNVTFRCDPISEHNRLYWYRQTLGQGPEFLTYFQNEAQLEKSRLLSDRFSAERPKGSFSTLEIQRTEQGDSAMYLCASSSTGFGPYEQYFGPGTRLTVT.

The V and J genes are TRBV29-1 and TRBJ1-1; D gene unclear. V lost 5 bases, J lost 1 base, and 11 bases lay in between. From germline, CDR1 is SQVTM and CDR2 ANQGSEA. The CDR3 spans 13 residues. This chain's CDR3 is CSVRLGANTEAFF. The CDR3 region has the DNA TGCAGCGTTAGGTTGGGAGCGAACACTGAAGCTTTCTTT. The whole variable domain, filled in from reference TRBV29-1 and TRBJ1-1, reads SAVISQKPSRDICQRGTSLTIQCQVDSQVTMMFWYRQQPGQSLTLIATANQGSEATYESGFVIDKFPISRPNLTFSTLTVSNMSPEDSSIYLCSVRLGANTEAFFGQGTRLTVV.

The chain carries TRBV5-1 and TRBJ2-1; TRBD1 matches 7 bases. This CDR3 is 16 amino acids long. The V gene end was trimmed by 4 bases and the J gene end by 0 bases; junction bases not matched to a gene: 7. The germline CDR1 and CDR2 sequences are SGHRS and YFSETQ. This CDR3 is CASSVGGPSSYNEQFF. The CDR3 region has the DNA TGCGCCAGCAGCGTAGGGGGCCCGAGCTCCTACAATGAGCAGTTCTTC.

The sample holds a few counts of this clone. The genes are TRBV7-9 and TRBJ2-2; TRBD2 aligns across 11 bases. Germline V gene sequence: CDR1 SEHNR, CDR2 FQNEAQ (reference sequence). This CDR3 contains 16 residues. V lost 5 bases and J lost 9; bases outside the gene matches: 11. The CDR3 sequence is CASSPWGGLAGRELFF. For the CDR3, the DNA is TGTGCCAGCAGCCCCTGGGGTGGACTAGCGGGCCGGGAGCTGTTTTTT. Variable domain in full (rest from reference TRBV7-9 and TRBJ2-2): DTGVSQNPRHKITKRGQNVTFRCDPISEHNRLYWYRQTLGQGPEFLTYFQNEAQLEKSRLLSDRFSAERPKGSFSTLEIQRTEQGDSAMYLCASSPWGGLAGRELFFGEGSRLTVL.

This clone was detected a few times. V and J are TRBV19 and TRBJ2-7; 9 bases are shared with TRBD1. Germline V CDR1 and CDR2: LNHDA, SQIVND (reference sequence). With 3 bases clipped from V and 6 bases from J, the junction kept 6 bases outside the gene matches. The CDR3 sequence is 14 residues long. For the CDR3, the DNA is TGTGCCAGTAGTATGGACGACAGGGGGAGCGAGCAGTACTTC. Translated: CASSMDDRGSEQYF.

CDR3 in amino acids: CASSKENDSAYGYTF. CDR3 nucleotide sequence: TGTGCCAGCAGCAAAGAAAACGACAGCGCCTATGGCTACACCTTC. The chain links TRBV21-1 to TRBJ1-2; the table calls TRBD1, which could not be checked here. TRBV21-1 is given as a pseudogene. CDR3 length: 15 residues.

This sequence joins TRBV2 and TRBJ2-5, with TRBD2 matching 8 bases. Trimming removed 8 bases from V and 2 bases from J; junction bases left unmatched: 13. Germline V lookup: CDR1 SNHLY, CDR2 FYNNEI. This CDR3 has 16 amino acids. CDR3 DNA: TGTGCCAGCCGCCCTAGGGCGGGGGGCCTACAAGAGACCCAGTACTTC. It specifies CASRPRAGGLQETQYF. The full variable domain, in which reference TRBV2 and TRBJ2-5 provide the parts outside the CDR3, is EPEVTQTPSHQVTQMGQEVILRCVPISNHLYFYWYRQILGQKVEFLVSFYNNEISEKSEIFDDQFSVERPDGSNFTLKIRSTKLEDSAMYFCASRPRAGGLQETQYFGPGTRLLVL.

J is TRBJ2-1 and V is TRBV7-2; 7 bases are shared with TRBD2. The junction had 11 bases not matched to a gene; V was cut back by 5 bases and J by 4 bases. The CDR3 consists of 16 residues. CDR1 is SGHTA and CDR2 is FQGNSA in the germline V gene. The CDR3 region is CASSPPGIGGYNEQFF. Written as DNA, the CDR3 is TGTGCCAGCAGCCCCCCGGGTATCGGGGGGTACAATGAGCAGTTCTTC.

This clone was seen only a few times. V is TRBV11-2 and J is TRBJ2-1, with unresolved D. Germline V gene lookup returns CDR1 SGHAT and CDR2 FQNNGV. CDR3 length: 10 amino acids. V lost 4 bases and J 9 bases, leaving 4 bases between the germline ends. CDR3 sequence reads: CASSYGEQFF. For the CDR3, the DNA is TGTGCCAGCAGCTACGGTGAGCAGTTCTTC.

V gene TRBV4-2 combines with J gene TRBJ2-5; D is perhaps TRBD2 (6 bases). The end of the DNA aligns better with TRBJ2-7, so the J call may be wrong. Germline V gene sequence: CDR1 LGHNA, CDR2 YNFKEQ. The CDR3 runs 18 residues. The CDR3 spells CASSQDLSGTASSYEQYF. The CDR3 nucleotides read TGTGCCAGCAGCCAAGATCTAAGTGGGACTGCGAGCTCCTACGAGCAGTACTTC.

The V and J genes are TRBV29-1 and TRBJ2-5, with TRBD1 matching over 8 bases. Germline CDR1 SQVTM, CDR2 ANQGSEA. This CDR3 comprises 15 residues. Unmatched junction bases numbered 11, after V lost 7 bases and J lost 1 base. The CDR3 bases are TGCAGCGACCGCAGGGGGACAGGCACCCAAGAGACCCAGTACTTC. Encoded protein: CSDRRGTGTQETQYF.

The chain has TRBV19 and TRBJ1-1, with D maybe TRBD1 (6 bases). V dropped 5 bases and J dropped 10 bases, with 17 bases sitting between them. Germline V lookup: CDR1 LNHDA, CDR2 SQIVND (reference sequence). The CDR3 loop spans 13 amino acids. The DNA of the CDR3 is TGTGCCAGTAGTGATTTACGGGGGGCGGTAGCTTTCTTT. It is translated as CASSDLRGAVAFF.

This clone was detected once. V and J are TRBV28 and TRBJ1-5, with 8 bases identical to TRBD1. The CDR3 is 14 amino acids. V dropped 5 bases and J dropped 6; count of bases not matched to a gene: 6. Germline CDR1 MDHEN, CDR2 SYDVKM. CDR3 region: CASSPWTGIQPQHF. CDR3 nucleotide sequence: TGTGCCAGCAGTCCATGGACAGGGATTCAGCCCCAGCATTTT.

The genes are TRBV4-1 and TRBJ2-3; 13 nucleotides agree with TRBD2. From germline, CDR1 is MGHRA and CDR2 YSYEKL. The V gene end was trimmed by 0 bases and the J gene end by 4 bases; junction bases not matched to a gene: 1. The CDR3 is 16 amino acids. CDR3 sequence: CASSQELAGGPDTQYF. DNA for the CDR3: TGCGCCAGCAGCCAAGAACTAGCGGGAGGGCCAGATACGCAGTATTTT.

The chain is built from TRBV27 and TRBJ1-1, with a weak D call TRBD1 (5 bases). The CDR3 is 14 residues long. The V end was cut by 3 bases, the J end by 4 bases, with 12 bases between. Per the germline V gene, CDR1 is MNHEY and CDR2 is SMNVEV (reference sequence). CDR3 sequence: CASSFGGWSTEAFF. The CDR3 coding sequence is TGTGCCAGCAGTTTCGGGGGTTGGAGCACTGAAGCTTTCTTT.

V is TRBV30 and J is TRBJ2-2; D gene uncertain. Between the trimmed V and J ends, which lost 3 bases and 2 bases, there was a span of 10 bases. The CDR3 extends over 14 amino acids. Germline-derived CDR1 and CDR2 are GTSNPN and SVGIG (reference sequence). The CDR3 nucleotides read TGTGCCTGGAGCCCGAGTTATAACACCGGGGAGCTGTTTTTT. As protein: CAWSPSYNTGELFF.

This clone was seen just once. The chain couples TRBV5-1 to TRBJ1-4; 7 bases match TRBD1. Trimming took 0 bases from V and 3 from J; bases not matched to a gene: 2. The CDR3 covers 15 residues. From germline, CDR1 is SGHRS and CDR2 YFSETQ. CDR3 region: CASSLEGQSNEKLFF. The CDR3 nucleotides read TGCGCCAGCAGCTTGGAGGGACAGTCTAATGAAAAACTGTTTTTT.